The 7 T cell receptor beta chains listed next were all sequenced from one sample in a study of tumor and adjacent non-tumor tissue in lung cancer. A modified ARM-PCR protocol with three rounds of nested PCR amplified TCRbeta. MiXCR, run by TCRdb on the multiplex PCR reads, gives a single entry per CDR3 protein. The sample contains tens of thousands of distinct CDR3 sequences, around 59% of which appear only once. This sample's RNA came from whole unsorted tissue. More than 3 cm separated this lung sample from the edge of the tumor. Input material: distant non-tumor lung tissue. Every receptor here comes from a woman aged 70-85 years with non-small cell lung cancer.

This chain uses TRBV5-1 with TRBJ2-3; D remains unclear. CDR1 is SGHRS, CDR2 YFSETQ, per germline. The CDR3 runs to 14 residues. The CDR3 sequence is CVSALLNPADTQYF. The DNA for the CDR3 is TGCGTCAGTGCTCTACTTAACCCTGCAGATACGCAGTATTTT. Variable domain in full (rest from reference TRBV5-1 and TRBJ2-3): KAGVTQTPRYLIKTRGQQVTLSCSPISGHRSVSWYQQTPGQGLQFLFEYFSETQRNKGNFPGRFSGRQFSNSRSEMNVSTLELGDSALYLCVSALLNPADTQYFGPGTRLTVL.

This clonotype has only a few counts. This may come from a read error, since a much larger clone is one base off. The chain is built from TRBV28 and TRBJ2-2, with D maybe TRBD1 (6 bases). Germline CDR1 and CDR2: MDHEN and SYDVKM. CDR3 length equals 13 residues. V was cut by 10 bases and J by 4 bases, with 13 bases left in between. The CDR3 region has the DNA TGTGCCAACAGCAAGGACAGCACCGGGGAGCTGTTTTTT. Amino acid sequence: CANSKDSTGELFF.

To note about this clonotype: A clone one base away is much larger, so this may be a read error. The rearrangement uses TRBV28 and TRBJ2-1; D remains unclear. The CDR3 contains 15 residues. Trimming cost V 1 base and J 4 bases, with 11 bases left between them. Germline V CDR1 and CDR2: MDHEN, SYDVKM. CDR3 loop: CASSLSYMGYNEQFF. The CDR3, as DNA: TGTGCCAGCAGTTTATCCTACATGGGTTACAATGAGCAGTTCTTC.

With respect to this clonotype: A clone one base away is much larger, so this may be a read error. The chain uses TRBV7-9 and TRBJ2-5; D perhaps matches TRBD2 (5 bases). Germline loops: CDR1 SEHNR, CDR2 FQNEAQ (reference sequence). This CDR3 region has 14 residues. The CDR3 nucleotides read TGTACCAGCAGCTTAAATGCGGGTCAAGAGACCCAGTACTTC. Translated, it gives CTSSLNAGQETQYF.

Turning to this clonotype: A much larger clonotype is one base distant, so this may be a read error. The chain is built from TRBV5-1 and TRBJ2-2, with TRBD2 as a possible D gene (7 bases). Germline V gene sequence: CDR1 SGHRS, CDR2 YFSETQ. V lost 7 bases to trimming and J lost 5 bases, with 21 bases between them. The CDR3 extends over 16 amino acids. The CDR3 here is CASRRGGGEWTGELFF. In DNA form, the CDR3 reads TGCGCCAGCCGCCGCGGCGGGGGCGAGTGGACCGGGGAGCTGTTTTTT.

Note on this clonotype: A single base separates this from a much larger clone, so it may be a read error. The J gene is TRBJ2-1, the V gene TRBV7-9; D gene ambiguous. Germline-derived CDR1 and CDR2 are SEHNR and FQNEAQ (reference sequence). V was trimmed by 11 bases and J by 5 bases, leaving 22 bases between them. CDR3 size: 15 residues. CDR3 bases: TGTGCCGGCGCTCCGGCGGCGGTCGGCAACAATGAGCAGTTCTTC. Translated: CAGAPAAVGNNEQFF.

The J gene is TRBJ1-2, the V gene TRBV28; D not resolved. The CDR3 is made up of 13 amino acids. Germline CDR1 MDHEN, CDR2 SYDVKM. The V and J ends lost 7 bases and 1 base respectively, with 10 bases between them. CDR3: CASTFNNNYGYTF. CDR3 coding DNA: TGTGCCAGCACTTTTAACAATAACTATGGCTACACCTTC.